The sequence of this T cell receptor (beta chain) was determined in a study of T cell changes during pregnancy in multiple sclerosis. Generated by immunoSEQ multiplex PCR, the TCRdb table keeps only in-frame clones and is missing some. This sample has 55,000 to 80,000 clones, with roughly 94% found just once. Sequencing was performed on peripheral blood, taken in the third trimester of pregnancy. This TCR derives from a female donor with multiple sclerosis, enrolled in a pregnancy study.

CDR3 sequence: CAISNPGKILDEQYF. CDR3 DNA sequence: TGTGCCATCAGTAACCCCGGAAAAATCCTAGACGAGCAGTACTTC. V usage is TRBV10-3 and J usage is TRBJ2-7; D unresolved. The ends were cut back, 5 bases at V and 5 bases at J, with 19 bases in the middle. Germline loops: CDR1 ENHRY, CDR2 SYGVKD. The CDR3 loop spans 15 amino acids.